Listed below are T cell receptor beta chains from one sample, sequenced in a study of regulatory T cells in long-lasting Graves disease. TCRdb fed the multiplex PCR reads into MiXCR, producing one record per CDR3 protein. The sample carries about 210,000 distinct CDR3 sequences, roughly 19% recorded once. The same sample was also used in a study of T cells in Graves' hyperthyroidism and ophthalmopathy.

This material consisted of peripheral blood mononuclear cells (PBMCs), taken at new diagnosis, from a patient treated with antithyroid drugs. The receptors originated from a young woman with Graves disease. CDR3s include the opening cysteine and the closing phenylalanine or tryptophan. The D gene is left open where the match is weak. Some rows have no size entry. The others give once, few or many, or a class for an expanded clone.

>TRBV10-2|once|TRBJ2-1|16|.
TGCGCCAGCAGTGAGTCGAGCGGAATCTCCTACAATGAGCAGTTCTTC
CASSESSGISYNEQFF
>TRBV4-2|many|TRBJ2-7|11|.
TGTGCCAGCAGCCAACAGGGCGAGCAGTACTTC
CASSQQGEQYF
>TRBV6-1|many|TRBJ1-4|14|.
TGTGCCAGCAGGCGGGACATCTGGAATGAAAAACTGTTTTTT
CASRRDIWNEKLFF
>TRBV11-2|.|TRBJ2-2|18|TRBD2
TGTGCCAGCAGCTTAAAGACTAGCGGGAGGCTCGGAACCGGGGAGCTGTTTTTT
CASSLKTSGRLGTGELFF
>TRBV2|many|TRBJ1-5|13|.
TGTGCCAGCAGTGTAACGGGAGGTCAGCCCCAGCATTTT
CASSVTGGQPQHF
>TRBV19|many|TRBJ1-5|14|.
TGTGCCAGTAGTATGAGGGGAGTCAATCAGCCCCAGCATTTT
CASSMRGVNQPQHF
>TRBV2|many|TRBJ1-2|20|.
TGTGCCAGCAGTGCTGGCCTAGGGAGGGAAAATATTCCATCTATAGGTGGCTACACCTTC
CASSAGLGRENIPSIGGYTF
>TRBV3-1|many|TRBJ2-1|15|.
TGTGCCAGCAGCCAAGATGGACGGCTAGGTGCTGAGCAGTTCTTC
CASSQDGRLGAEQFF
>TRBV11-2|many|TRBJ2-5|13|.
TGTGCCAGCAGCTTAACTAGAGGAGAGACCCAGTACTTC
CASSLTRGETQYF
>TRBV30|many|TRBJ2-5|13|.
TGTGCCTGGAATGGGTTCTCTCGAGAGACCCAGTACTTC
CAWNGFSRETQYF
>TRBV6-1|many|TRBJ1-2|18|.
TGTGCCAGCAGTCTCACCGGGATTTCTTACGATCCTAACTATGGCTACACCTTC
CASSLTGISYDPNYGYTF
>TRBV6-2/TRBV6-3|many|TRBJ1-1|15|.
TGTGCCAGCAGTGAGACCGGGCCTAACTTGGGTGAAGCTTTCTTT
CASSETGPNLGEAFF
>TRBV27|.|TRBJ2-7|15|TRBD1
TGTGCCAGCAGTTTAGAGACCGGGACAGGGAACGAGCAGTACTTC
CASSLETGTGNEQYF
>TRBV3-1|many|TRBJ2-5|15|.
TGTGCCAGCAGCCGAAGACTAGGTGTGGAGGAGACCCAGTACTTC
CASSRRLGVEETQYF
>TRBV6-1|many|TRBJ1-1|12|.
TGTGCCAGCAGCCCAATACAGGGCTGGGCTTTCTTT
CASSPIQGWAFF
>TRBV11-2|few|TRBJ1-3|14|.
TGTGCCAGCAGCGCCGCCCCGGACGTAAACACCATATATTTT
CASSAAPDVNTIYF
>TRBV6-2/TRBV6-3|many|TRBJ2-1|13|TRBD1
TGTGCCAGCAGTTACATCAGGGGGAATGAGCAGTTCTTC
CASSYIRGNEQFF
>TRBV6-1|few|TRBJ1-5|15|.
TGTGCCAGCAGATCCCTCTGGCCCGTCAATCAGCCCCAGCATTTT
CASRSLWPVNQPQHF
>TRBV20-1|many|TRBJ2-5|15|.
TGCAGTGCAATCAGGGGAGATGAACTTCAAGAGACCCAGTACTTC
CSAIRGDELQETQYF
>TRBV20-1|.|TRBJ2-6|13|.
TGCAGTGCCCGTCGCGTGGGGGCCAACGTCCTGACTTTC
CSARRVGANVLTF
>TRBV10-1|.|TRBJ2-7|15|.
TGCGCCAGCAGTGCAGAAGTGGGTACCACCTACGAGCAGTACTTC
CASSAEVGTTYEQYF
>TRBV7-3|many|TRBJ1-1|14|.
TGTGCCAGCAGCCCAGGAGGTCCTCACACTGAAGCTTTCTTT
CASSPGGPHTEAFF
>TRBV20-1|many|TRBJ1-5|14|.
TGCAGTGCTAGAGCCCTGACAGTTAATCAGCCCCAGCATTTT
CSARALTVNQPQHF
>TRBV7-9|many|TRBJ2-3|18|TRBD2
TGTGCCAGCAGCTTAGCCTTGGGACTAGCGGGAGACTCAAATACGCAGTATTTT
CASSLALGLAGDSNTQYF
>TRBV7-9|many|TRBJ2-4|12|.
TGTGCCAGCAGCTTAGGGGTAGGCATTCAGTACTTC
CASSLGVGIQYF
>TRBV11-2|.|TRBJ2-3|16|TRBD2
TGTGCCAGCAGCTTATTTAGCGGGGGGACTACAGATACGCAGTATTTT
CASSLFSGGTTDTQYF
>TRBV27|many|TRBJ1-1|11|.
TGTGCCAGCAGTTTAGGCGATGAAGCTTTCTTT
CASSLGDEAFF
>TRBV9|many|TRBJ2-1|16|TRBD1
TGTGCCAGCAGCGTAGGGGGGACAGGGCCTTACAATGAGCAGTTCTTC
CASSVGGTGPYNEQFF
>TRBV6-1|.|TRBJ1-2|14|TRBD1
TGTGCCAGCAGACCGACAGGGCGGAATTTCGGCTACACCTTC
CASRPTGRNFGYTF
>TRBV20-1|many|TRBJ1-1|13|.
TGCAGTGCCCCTGCGGATGGTCGGACTGAAGCTTTCTTT
CSAPADGRTEAFF
>TRBV6-1|many|TRBJ2-6|12|.
TGTGCCAGCAGACCTGGGGCCAACGTCCTGACTTTC
CASRPGANVLTF
>TRBV28|many|TRBJ2-3|16|.
TGTGCCAGCAGTCATAATCCCCCGGGGGGCGTGGATACGCAGTATTTT
CASSHNPPGGVDTQYF
>TRBV4-2|many|TRBJ1-2|17|.
TGTGCCAGCAGCCAAGATAAGCGAGGGCCCCTTAACTATGGCTACACCTTC
CASSQDKRGPLNYGYTF
>TRBV7-9|.|TRBJ1-4|15|TRBD1
TGTGCCAGCAGCCGGGGGACAGGTAGTAATGAAAAACTGTTTTTT
CASSRGTGSNEKLFF
>TRBV2|many|TRBJ2-3|16|TRBD2
TGTGCCAGCAGGAGACTAGCGGGAGGGCCGCCAGATACGCAGTATTTT
CASRRLAGGPPDTQYF
>TRBV5-6|few|TRBJ1-1|13|.
TGTGCCAGCAGCTTGGCGAGCGACACTGAAGCTTTCTTT
CASSLASDTEAFF
>TRBV2|few|TRBJ1-5|12|.
TGTGCCAGCATGGGGGTCAAACAGCCCCAGCATTTT
CASMGVKQPQHF
>TRBV27|many|TRBJ1-2|16|.
TGTGCCAGCAGTTTATCACCAGAGACAATGGCTTATGGCTACACCTTC
CASSLSPETMAYGYTF
>TRBV29-1|many|TRBJ2-3|10|.
TGCAGCGTTGGCGCAGATACGCAGTATTTT
CSVGADTQYF
>TRBV7-9|many|TRBJ2-7|12|.
TGTGCCAGCAGCTTACGCTGGGCCGAGCAGTACTTC
CASSLRWAEQYF
>TRBV28|many|TRBJ2-2|12|.
TGTGCCAGCAGCCCCAACACCGAGGAGCTGTTTTTT
CASSPNTEELFF